Only one count was recorded for the clone carrying this T cell receptor beta chain. Its antigen remains unknown. Here immunoSEQ multiplex PCR was the method, and the copy in TCRdb shows in-frame clones only, minus some. The data contain roughly 640,000 clones, 97% of them singletons. This sample is drawn from a study of shared clonotypes between healthy human individuals. Findings of the study overall: Clonotypes that were shared across four donors made up roughly 5.2% of naive CD4 clonotypes. The study found lower generation probabilities in non-shared clonotypes than in those shared by all four donors. For sorted subsets, rarefaction showed incomplete sequencing despite large depth. Among donors, clonotype sharing was expected to be affected by sequencing depth.

This CDR3 contains 14 residues. Germline loops: CDR1 GTSNPN, CDR2 SVGIG (reference sequence). The V end lost 4 bases, the J end lost 5 bases, and 12 bases lay between the germline ends. The specimen was naive CD4+ T cells sorted from blood. Sample subset: CD45RA+ positively selected. The gene calls are TRBV30 and TRBJ1-6; no reliable D call. The source is a woman aged 25 to 45 in good health. The CDR3 region has the DNA TGTGCCTGGATTTTGTCAACCCATAATTCACCCCTCCACTTT. This sequence encodes CAWILSTHNSPLHF.